The 3 T cell receptor beta chains presented below share a single source sample, sequenced in a study of CD8 T cells in Susac syndrome (dated by TCRdb to the late 2010s). Receptor amplification or capture employed the immunoSEQ multiplex PCR assay. RNA was extracted using the RNeasy kit, and roughly 0.5 to 1 microgram was reverse transcribed with random hexamers. In-frame beta chains were kept once TCRdb had trimmed the public reads at Q25 with fastp and called clones with MiXCR. Rows are combined by CDR3 protein, so each entry shows the most common genes and DNA. The sample contains 400,000 or so distinct CDR3 sequences, 75% to 90% of them found a single time. Together, the top ten hold approximately 0.11% of the sample. Sample: CD8+ T cells from PBMCs. These receptors all come from a human donor with multiple sclerosis.

The genes are TRBV24-1 and TRBJ2-1; no clear D. Germline CDR1 and CDR2: KGHDR and SFDVKD. The CDR3 extends over 12 amino acids. V was trimmed by 0 bases and J by 6 bases, leaving 2 bases between them. The CDR3 region is CATSDLFNEQFF. The CDR3 DNA is TGTGCCACCAGTGATTTGTTCAATGAGCAGTTCTTC.

The count of this clonotype is one. The rearrangement joins TRBV5-1 to TRBJ1-1; D remains unclear. V lost 0 bases to trimming and J lost 6 bases, with 12 bases between them. This CDR3 contains 14 residues. Germline CDR1 reads SGHRS; CDR2 reads YFSETQ. CDR3 DNA: TGCGCCAGCAGCTTGGCCCTTCTCCGGTCTGAAGCTTTCTTT. The encoded protein is CASSLALLRSEAFF.

A few counts support this clonotype. The chain employs TRBV6-5 and TRBJ2-1; 8 nucleotides line up with TRBD2. The J segment lost 9 bases and the V segment lost 4 bases, leaving 2 bases of the junction unmatched. Germline CDR1 and CDR2: MNHEY and SVGAGI. There are 12 residues in the CDR3. The CDR3 sequence is CASSFGGAEQFF. As DNA, the CDR3 is TGTGCCAGCAGTTTCGGGGGGGCTGAGCAGTTCTTC.